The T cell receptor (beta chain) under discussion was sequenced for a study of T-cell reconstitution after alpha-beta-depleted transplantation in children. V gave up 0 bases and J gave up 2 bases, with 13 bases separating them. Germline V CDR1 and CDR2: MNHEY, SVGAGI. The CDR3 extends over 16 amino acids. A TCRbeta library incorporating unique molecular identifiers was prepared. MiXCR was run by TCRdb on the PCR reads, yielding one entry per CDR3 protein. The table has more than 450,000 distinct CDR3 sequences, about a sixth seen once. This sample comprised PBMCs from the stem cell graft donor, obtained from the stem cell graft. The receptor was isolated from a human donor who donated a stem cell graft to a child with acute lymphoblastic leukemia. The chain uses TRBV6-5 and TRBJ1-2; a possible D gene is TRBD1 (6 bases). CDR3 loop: CASSYSLDSQNYGYTF. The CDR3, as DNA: TGTGCCAGCAGTTACTCGTTGGACAGTCAAAACTATGGCTACACCTTC.